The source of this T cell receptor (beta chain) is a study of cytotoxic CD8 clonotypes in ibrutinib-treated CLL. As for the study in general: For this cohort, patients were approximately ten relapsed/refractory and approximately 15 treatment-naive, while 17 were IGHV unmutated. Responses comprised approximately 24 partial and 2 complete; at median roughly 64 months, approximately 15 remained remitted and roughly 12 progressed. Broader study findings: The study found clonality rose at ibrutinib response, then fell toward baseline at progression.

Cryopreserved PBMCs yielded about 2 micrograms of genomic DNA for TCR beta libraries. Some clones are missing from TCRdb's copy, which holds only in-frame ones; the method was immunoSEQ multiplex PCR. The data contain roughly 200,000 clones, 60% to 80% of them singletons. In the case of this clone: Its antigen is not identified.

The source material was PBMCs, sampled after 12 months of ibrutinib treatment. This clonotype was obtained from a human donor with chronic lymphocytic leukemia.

The CDR3 region is CASSEGQNYEQYF. CDR3 sequence (DNA): TGTGCCAGCAGCGAGGGACAGAACTACGAGCAGTACTTC. The chain links TRBV14 to TRBJ2-7; TRBD1 agrees at 7 bases. The CDR3 runs 13 residues. V shed 5 bases, J shed 3 bases, and the junction held 4 bases outside the gene matches. Germline V CDR1 and CDR2: SGHDN, FVKESK.